Presented here are 14 T cell receptor beta chains from one specimen sequenced in a study of beta chain features in type 1 diabetes. These TCRs' antigens remain unknown. General study results and limits: People with Type 1 diabetes carried modestly yet significantly shorter TCRB CDR3s in all four CD4+ subsets.

Expressed TCRB transcripts were sequenced because the entire RNA isolate underwent reverse transcription. Assay: immunoSEQ multiplex PCR; the TCRdb copy retains only in-frame clones and omits some. The table has around 130,000 clones, around 9% seen once. Material for sequencing was central memory CD4+ T cells from blood. The receptors originated from a man aged 25 to 40 with type 1 diabetes.

The chain employs TRBV7-2 and TRBJ1-1; D is unresolved. V was shortened by 5 bases and J by 1 base, with 8 bases between the two germline ends. CDR1 and CDR2 from the germline V gene are SGHTA and FQGNSA. The CDR3 consists of 13 residues. In DNA form, the CDR3 reads TGTGCCAGCAGCCTCGGGAAGAACACTGAAGCTTTCTTT. Protein: CASSLGKNTEAFF. Complete variable domain (other parts from reference TRBV7-2 and TRBJ1-1): GAGVSQSPSNKVTEKGKDVELRCDPISGHTALYWYRQSLGQGLEFLIYFQGNSAPDKSGLPSDRFSAERTGGSVSTLTIQRTQQEDSAVYLCASSLGKNTEAFFGQGTRLTVV.

This clone was seen more than once but under ten times. V is TRBV18 and J is TRBJ1-5, with a tentative D call TRBD1 (5 bases). CDR1 KGHSH and CDR2 LQKENI come from the germline V gene. This CDR3 has 14 amino acids. The V end was cut by 2 bases, the J end by 6 bases, with 11 bases between. As DNA, the CDR3 is TGTGCCAGCTCACCAGAGAGTAGGGGTCAGCCCCAGCATTTT. Translated, it gives CASSPESRGQPQHF.

This clone was counted only a few times. The chain recombines TRBV18 with TRBJ1-5; D gene ambiguous. The CDR3 is 13 amino acids. CDR1 is KGHSH and CDR2 is LQKENI in the germline V gene. Trimming shortened V by 5 bases and J by 3 bases, and 8 bases separated the two germline ends. The CDR3 nucleotides read TGTGCCAGCTCAGGAGGGTCCAATCAGCCCCAGCATTTT. This sequence encodes CASSGGSNQPQHF. The variable domain in full, completed from reference TRBV18 and TRBJ1-5, reads NAGVMQNPRHLVRRRGQEARLRCSPMKGHSHVYWYRQLPEEGLKFMVYLQKENIIDESGMPKERFSAEFPKEGPSILRIQQVVRGDSAAYFCASSGGSNQPQHFGDGTRLSIL.

This clone was seen only a few times. The chain carries TRBV2 and TRBJ2-1; D call uncertain. V lost 7 bases and J lost 4, with 2 bases in between. CDR1 and CDR2 from the germline V gene are SNHLY and FYNNEI. CDR3 length: 10 residues. DNA of the CDR3: TGTGCCAGCACTTACAATGAGCAGTTCTTC. It is translated as CASTYNEQFF.

This clone was seen more than once but under ten times. An end of the junction differs from the germline gene, which may be a read error. V and J are TRBV6-6 and TRBJ2-3; possibly TRBD2 for D (5 bases). Germline V gives CDR1 MNHNY, CDR2 SVGAGI (reference sequence). This CDR3 contains 14 residues. The CDR3 coding sequence is TGTGCCACCAGTCGCATGAGGGTGCCAGATACGCAGTATTTT. It yields the protein CATSRMRVPDTQYF.

This rearrangement joins TRBV27 to TRBJ2-7; 8 bases are a match to TRBD2. V lost 3 bases and J lost 7; bases outside the gene matches: 5. CDR1 MNHEY and CDR2 SMNVEV come from the germline V gene (reference sequence). The CDR3 runs to 13 residues. CDR3 residues: CASSFSRGGEQYF. CDR3 bases: TGTGCCAGCAGTTTCTCTCGGGGGGGGGAGCAGTACTTC.

This clone has a count of ten or more. V and J are TRBV11-2 and TRBJ2-3, with D maybe TRBD1 (5 bases). The CDR3 sequence is 18 residues long. V was pared by 3 bases and J by 0 bases, with 19 bases between. Germline V gene sequence: CDR1 SGHAT, CDR2 FQNNGV. The CDR3 DNA reads as TGTGCCAGCAGCTTCTTTATCGCGCCGAAGGGGAGCACAGATACGCAGTATTTT. This sequence encodes CASSFFIAPKGSTDTQYF.

CDR3 coding DNA: TGCGCCAGCAGCCAACCACCCGGGACAGCGAACACCGGGGAGCTGTTTTTT. This codes for CASSQPPGTANTGELFF. This sequence joins TRBV4-1 and TRBJ2-2; 7 bases map to TRBD1. This CDR3 is built from 17 residues. CDR1 and CDR2 (germline): MGHRA, YSYEKL. The V gene end was trimmed by 2 bases and the J gene end by 0 bases; junction bases not matched to a gene: 6.

This clone was picked up a small number of times. The J gene is TRBJ2-3, the V gene TRBV7-2, with 8 positions matching TRBD1. Germline V lookup: CDR1 SGHTA, CDR2 FQGNSA. V dropped 0 bases and J dropped 4; count of bases not matched to a gene: 3. The CDR3 covers 15 residues. CDR3 DNA sequence: TGTGCCAGCAGCTTAGCTCCACAGGGGGCAGATACGCAGTATTTT. Amino acid sequence: CASSLAPQGADTQYF.

This clone has more than one count but fewer than ten. The chain uses TRBV7-2 and TRBJ1-4; D gene unclear. Germline-derived CDR1 and CDR2 are SGHTA and FQGNSA. Deletions cut 5 bases from V and 4 bases from J, with 11 bases between. This CDR3 contains 14 residues. This chain's CDR3 is CASSPPGLNEKLFF. The DNA for the CDR3 is TGTGCCAGCAGCCCCCCGGGTCTTAATGAAAAACTGTTTTTT.

CDR3 sequence (DNA): TGCGCCAGCAGCTTGAATAGCGGGGCAGTAAAGACCCAGTACTTC. This codes for CASSLNSGAVKTQYF. This chain joins TRBV5-1 and TRBJ2-5; TRBD2 matches 8 bases. With V trimmed by 1 base and J by 6 bases, 8 bases remained unmatched. There are 15 residues in the CDR3. CDR1 SGHRS and CDR2 YFSETQ come from the germline V gene.

The J gene is TRBJ2-3, the V gene TRBV7-2, with 7 nucleotides matching TRBD2. CDR1 SGHTA and CDR2 FQGNSA come from the germline V gene. This CDR3 contains 18 residues. The ends lost 1 base at V and 0 bases at J; junction bases unmatched: 10. As DNA, the CDR3 is TGTGCCAGCAGCTTAGAAAGTAGAAGCGGGGTTAGCACAGATACGCAGTATTTT. Encoded protein: CASSLESRSGVSTDTQYF.

This clone was counted a few times. The chain carries TRBV19 and TRBJ2-1; D is unclear. Trimming stripped 2 bases from V and 0 bases from J, with 8 bases between. The CDR3 runs 15 residues. Germline loops: CDR1 LNHDA, CDR2 SQIVND (reference sequence). The CDR3 protein is CASSISPSSYNEQFF. The DNA of the CDR3 is TGTGCCAGTAGTATAAGTCCTAGCTCCTACAATGAGCAGTTCTTC.

This rearrangement joins TRBV28 to TRBJ1-1, with no clear D. Trimming cost V 2 bases and J 2 bases, with 6 bases left between them. CDR1 MDHEN and CDR2 SYDVKM come from the germline V gene. There are 13 residues in the CDR3. In DNA form, the CDR3 reads TGTGCCAGCAGTTTAAGACAAAACACTGAAGCTTTCTTT. Translating it yields CASSLRQNTEAFF.